Listed below are T cell receptor beta chains from one sample, sequenced in a study of blood T cell repertoires in COVID-19. The method was immunoSEQ multiplex PCR; TCRdb's version includes in-frame clones alone and lacks a portion of them. The sample lists over 150,000 clones, about 88% occurring once. What was sequenced was peripheral blood. These receptors were obtained from a man over 45 with COVID-19, enrolled during active disease. Each CDR3 is given with its conserved first and last residue. A D gene is named only where the DNA matches it firmly. Clone size, where shown, is once, few, many, or a class for clones that have expanded.

clone size,J gene,D gene,V gene,CDR3 protein,CDR3 DNA
.,TRBJ1-2,TRBD1,TRBV3-1/TRBV3-2,CASSLYSGTGAGYGYTF,TGTGCCAGCAGCCTATATTCCGGGACAGGGGCGGGGTATGGCTACACCTTC
.,TRBJ2-5,TRBD2,TRBV9,CASSVSGGARETQYF,TGTGCCAGCAGCGTTAGCGGGGGGGCCAGGGAGACCCAGTACTTC
once,TRBJ1-2,.,TRBV6-5,CAGTSRGSLRGYTF,TGTGCCGGCACGTCCAGGGGATCGTTACGGGGCTACACCTTC
few,TRBJ2-1,TRBD1,TRBV5-1,CASSLDGQGAMGYNEQFF,TGCGCCAGCAGCTTGGATGGACAGGGGGCAATGGGCTACAATGAGCAGTTCTTC
.,TRBJ2-7,.,TRBV6-1,CASSEIGGPGYEQYF,TGTGCCAGCAGTGAAATCGGAGGTCCGGGCTACGAGCAGTACTTC
.,TRBJ1-4,.,TRBV7-9,CASSFTDTTNEKLFF,TGTGCCAGCAGCTTCACTGACACAACTAATGAAAAACTGTTTTTT
.,TRBJ2-2,TRBD1,TRBV5-1,CASSPRAGQGTTGELFF,TGCGCCAGCAGCCCCCGGGCGGGACAGGGGACCACCGGGGAGCTGTTTTTT
.,TRBJ2-1,.,TRBV7-9,CASSNNRDDSEQFF,TGTGCCAGCAGCAATAACAGGGATGATAGTGAGCAGTTCTTC
.,TRBJ1-5,TRBD1,TRBV18,CASSQLQGDYQPQHF,TGTGCCAGCTCACAACTACAGGGGGACTATCAGCCCCAGCATTTT
.,TRBJ2-7,.,TRBV6-2/TRBV6-3,CASSYFQGGPYEQYF,TGTGCCAGCAGTTACTTTCAGGGAGGACCCTACGAGCAGTACTTC
.,TRBJ2-2,.,TRBV2,CASSEVRDTGELFF,TGTGCCAGCAGTGAAGTCAGGGACACCGGGGAGCTGTTTTTT
.,TRBJ1-5,.,TRBV6-6,CASTPGRDDGNQPQHF,TGTGCCAGCACACCTGGGAGAGACGATGGCAATCAGCCCCAGCATTTT
.,TRBJ2-3,.,TRBV28,CASSLNSYTQYF,TGTGCCAGCAGTTTAAATAGCTATACGCAGTATTTT
.,TRBJ1-6,TRBD1,TRBV25-1,CASSEGTGNNSPLHF,TGTGCCAGCAGTGAAGGGACAGGGAATAATTCACCCCTCCACTTT
.,TRBJ2-3,TRBD1,TRBV5-1,CASSSGTVTDTQYF,TGCGCCAGCAGCTCCGGGACAGTCACAGATACGCAGTATTTT
.,TRBJ2-1,.,TRBV3-1/TRBV3-2,CASSQAGGSSSYNEQFF,TGTGCCAGCAGCCAAGCCGGGGGTTCGAGCTCCTACAATGAGCAGTTCTTC
many,TRBJ2-7,.,TRBV4-2,CASSQDRGVYEQYF,TGTGCCAGCAGCCAAGATCGGGGTGTATACGAGCAGTACTTC
.,TRBJ1-4,TRBD1,TRBV9,CASSAGRTGNEKLFF,TGTGCCAGCAGTGCAGGTCGGACAGGGAATGAAAAACTGTTTTTT
.,TRBJ2-1,.,TRBV4-1,CASSQDPRRDEQFF,TGCGCCAGCAGCCAAGATCCGAGGAGGGATGAGCAGTTCTTC
once,TRBJ2-5,TRBD2,TRBV5-6,CASSSLAVTSAQETQYF,TGTGCCAGCAGCTCTCTGGCCGTGACTAGCGCCCAAGAGACCCAGTACTTC
.,TRBJ1-1,.,TRBV11-2,CASSLDLGANTEAFF,TGTGCCAGCAGCTTAGATCTGGGGGCGAACACTGAAGCTTTCTTT
.,TRBJ2-3,TRBD2,TRBV2,CASSGGLATDTQYF,TGTGCCAGCAGTGGGGGACTAGCAACAGATACGCAGTATTTT
.,TRBJ2-3,TRBD2,TRBV29-1,CSVVGAGGFTDTQYF,TGCAGCGTTGTGGGAGCGGGGGGTTTCACAGATACGCAGTATTTT
few,TRBJ1-6,TRBD1,TRBV3-1/TRBV3-2,CASSQQGVSPLHF,TGTGCCAGCAGCCAACAGGGGGTTTCACCCCTCCACTTT
.,TRBJ1-1,TRBD1,TRBV7-6,CASSLGTGASEAFF,TGTGCCAGCAGCTTAGGGACAGGGGCCTCTGAAGCTTTCTTT
.,TRBJ2-3,.,TRBV4-2,CASSPANGGSDTQYF,TGTGCCAGCAGCCCCGCGAATGGCGGTTCAGATACGCAGTATTTT
once,TRBJ2-1,TRBD1,TRBV27,CASSLGTGDFNEQFF,TGTGCCAGCAGTTTAGGGACAGGGGATTTCAATGAGCAGTTCTTC
.,TRBJ1-5,.,TRBV2,CASSEAFRPQHF,TGTGCCAGCAGTGAAGCGTTCAGGCCCCAGCATTTT
.,TRBJ1-3,TRBD1,TRBV5-6,CASSLVSGGAAQGNTIYF,TGTGCCAGCAGCTTGGTCTCAGGGGGCGCGGCGCAAGGAAACACCATATATTTT
.,TRBJ2-3,TRBD2,TRBV19,CASSTGTSGTDTQYF,TGTGCCAGTAGTACGGGGACTAGCGGCACAGATACGCAGTATTTT
.,TRBJ2-1,TRBD2,TRBV7-2,CASSRTSGRGNEQFF,TGTGCCAGCAGCAGGACTAGCGGGAGAGGAAATGAGCAGTTCTTC
.,TRBJ2-7,TRBD1,TRBV28,CASSSIGTGIYEQYF,TGTGCCAGCAGTTCTATCGGGACAGGGATCTACGAGCAGTACTTC
.,TRBJ2-1,TRBD2,TRBV7-9,CASSPELLAGDEQFF,TGTGCCAGCAGCCCCGAGCTCTTAGCGGGAGATGAGCAGTTCTTC
.,TRBJ2-1,TRBD2,TRBV5-4,CASSYTSGSYNEQFF,TGTGCCAGCAGCTATACTAGCGGCTCCTACAATGAGCAGTTCTTC
.,TRBJ1-1,TRBD1,TRBV5-1,CASSFQRDRVTEAFF,TGCGCCAGCAGCTTCCAGCGGGACAGGGTCACTGAAGCTTTCTTT
.,TRBJ2-6,.,TRBV7-2,CASSLDGPGGGGANVLTF,TGTGCCAGCAGCTTAGACGGGCCTGGGGGCGGTGGGGCCAACGTCCTGACTTTC
.,TRBJ2-7,.,TRBV18,CASSPQVTRISYEQYF,TGTGCCAGCTCACCACAGGTAACTAGGATATCATACGAGCAGTACTTC
.,TRBJ2-1,.,TRBV18,CASSPPIAGMGNEQFF,TGTGCCAGCTCCCCACCTATTGCGGGAATGGGAAATGAGCAGTTCTTC
.,TRBJ1-4,.,TRBV28,CAASRQDEKLFF,TGTGCTGCCTCCCGACAGGATGAAAAACTGTTTTTT
.,TRBJ2-5,.,TRBV18,CASSPLGRDQETQYF,TGTGCCAGCTCACCACTTGGGAGAGACCAAGAGACCCAGTACTTC
once,TRBJ1-1,.,TRBV2,CASSERGHWVAEAFF,TGTGCCAGCAGTGAACGGGGACATTGGGTCGCTGAAGCTTTCTTT
.,TRBJ2-5,.,TRBV5-1,CASHVGAEGLETQYF,TGCGCCAGCCACGTGGGGGCTGAGGGTTTAGAGACCCAGTACTTC
.,TRBJ1-1,.,TRBV18,CASSQKQGNTEAFF,TGTGCCAGCTCACAAAAACAGGGGAACACTGAAGCTTTCTTT
.,TRBJ2-1,TRBD2,TRBV4-1,CASSQGLGAGGPRGEQFF,TGCGCCAGCAGCCAAGGCCTCGGTGCGGGAGGGCCTCGCGGTGAGCAGTTCTTC
.,TRBJ2-7,TRBD2,TRBV29-1,CSVAGGREYEQYF,TGCAGCGTCGCGGGGGGGAGGGAGTACGAGCAGTACTTC
.,TRBJ2-3,.,TRBV4-2,CASSRSVSRPSDTQYF,TGTGCCAGCAGCCGAAGTGTGAGCCGCCCGTCAGATACGCAGTATTTT
.,TRBJ2-3,TRBD2,TRBV14,CASSPGRGLAGGLISDTQYF,TGTGCCAGCAGCCCAGGGAGAGGACTAGCGGGGGGGCTCATCTCAGATACGCAGTATTTT
.,TRBJ2-1,TRBD1,TRBV5-1,CASSLAGTGGYNEQFF,TGCGCCAGCAGCTTGGCCGGGACAGGGGGGTACAATGAGCAGTTCTTC
.,TRBJ2-3,TRBD2,TRBV7-3,CASSKAGGSTDTQYF,TGTGCCAGCAGCAAGGCGGGAGGGAGCACAGATACGCAGTATTTT
.,TRBJ1-2,TRBD1,TRBV29-1,CSVKDRGQHYGYTF,TGCAGCGTTAAAGACAGGGGGCAGCACTATGGCTACACCTTC
.,TRBJ2-7,.,TRBV5-5,CASSPGHFSYEQYF,TGTGCCAGCAGCCCGGGACATTTCTCCTACGAGCAGTACTTC
.,TRBJ2-1,.,TRBV15,CATSRDSQGNYNEQFF,TGTGCCACCAGCAGAGATAGCCAGGGTAACTACAATGAGCAGTTCTTC
.,TRBJ2-1,TRBD2,TRBV5-6,CASSFRTSGRNEQFF,TGTGCCAGCAGCTTCAGGACTAGCGGGAGGAATGAGCAGTTCTTC
.,TRBJ2-1,TRBD2,TRBV6-4,CASIRTSGSSYNEQFF,TGTGCCAGCATTCGGACTAGCGGGAGCTCCTACAATGAGCAGTTCTTC
.,TRBJ2-5,TRBD2,TRBV28,CASSRGGRMGETQYF,TGTGCCAGCAGCCGCGGGGGGCGGATGGGAGAGACCCAGTACTTC
.,TRBJ2-7,.,TRBV5-8,CASSLRRSRAGYEQYF,TGTGCCAGCAGCTTAAGGAGATCTCGAGCGGGTTACGAGCAGTACTTC